This T cell receptor (beta chain) derives from a study of CD8 T cells in ankylosing spondylitis. This clonotype was detected many times. The CDR3 length is 13 residues. With 4 bases removed from V and 0 bases from J, the gap between germline ends came to 4 bases. Via MiXCR, TCRdb re-called the 5' RACE reads, giving one row per CDR3 protein. The sample carries some 130,000 distinct CDR3 sequences, approximately 7.4% recorded once. The chain couples TRBV12-3 or TRBV12-4 to TRBJ1-5; the D is unclear. The clonotype comes from a female donor with ankylosing spondylitis or in good health (not recorded which). The material sequenced was blood, either unsorted or a sorted T cell fraction (not recorded which). The CDR3 region has the DNA TGTGCCAGCAGTTACTATAGCAATCAGCCCCAGCATTTT. Amino acid sequence: CASSYYSNQPQHF.